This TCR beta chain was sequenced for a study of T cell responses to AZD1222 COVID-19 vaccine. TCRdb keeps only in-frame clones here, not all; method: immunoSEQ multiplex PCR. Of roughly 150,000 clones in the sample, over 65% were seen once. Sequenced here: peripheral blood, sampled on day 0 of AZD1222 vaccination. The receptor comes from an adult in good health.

CDR3 residues: CATSDLDRKGETQYF. DNA of the CDR3: TGTGCCACCAGTGACCTTGACCGGAAAGGAGAGACCCAGTACTTC. The chain is built from TRBV24-1 and TRBJ2-5; no clear D gene. With 4 bases removed from V and 4 bases from J, the gap between germline ends came to 15 bases. The germline gives CDR1 KGHDR, CDR2 SFDVKD. This CDR3 has 15 residues.